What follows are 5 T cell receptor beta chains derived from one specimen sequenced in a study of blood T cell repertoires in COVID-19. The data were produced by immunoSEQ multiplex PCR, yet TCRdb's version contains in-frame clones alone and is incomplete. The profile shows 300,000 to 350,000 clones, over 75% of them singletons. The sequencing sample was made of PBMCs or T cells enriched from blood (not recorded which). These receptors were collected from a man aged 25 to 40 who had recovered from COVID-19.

CDR3 protein: CASSWQGAGETQYF. CDR3 coding DNA: TGTGCCAGCAGTTGGCAGGGGGCCGGGGAGACCCAGTACTTC. The gene calls are TRBV27 and TRBJ2-5, with 8 bases aligning to TRBD1. Per the germline V gene, CDR1 is MNHEY and CDR2 is SMNVEV (reference sequence). The CDR3 loop spans 14 amino acids. V gave up 4 bases and J gave up 5 bases; unmatched junction bases: 6.

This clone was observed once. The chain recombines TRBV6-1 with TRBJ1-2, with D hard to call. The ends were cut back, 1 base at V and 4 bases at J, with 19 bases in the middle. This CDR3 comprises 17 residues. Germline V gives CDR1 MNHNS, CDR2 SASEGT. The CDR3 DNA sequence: TGTGCCAGCAGTGAAGACGGATTCGGAAACAGCCGCTATGGCTACACCTTC. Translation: CASSEDGFGNSRYGYTF.

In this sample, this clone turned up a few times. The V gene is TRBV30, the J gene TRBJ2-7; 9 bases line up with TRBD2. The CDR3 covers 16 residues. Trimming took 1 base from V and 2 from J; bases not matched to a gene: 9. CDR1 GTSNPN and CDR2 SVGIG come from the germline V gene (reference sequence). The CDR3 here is CAWSAGLAYGPYEQYF. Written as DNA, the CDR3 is TGTGCCTGGAGTGCGGGACTAGCTTATGGACCCTACGAGCAGTACTTC.

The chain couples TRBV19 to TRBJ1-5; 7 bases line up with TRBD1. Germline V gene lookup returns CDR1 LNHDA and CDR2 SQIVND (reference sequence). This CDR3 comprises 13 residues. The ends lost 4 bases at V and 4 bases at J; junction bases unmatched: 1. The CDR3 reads CASSTQGNQPQHF. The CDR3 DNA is TGTGCCAGTAGTACACAGGGGAATCAGCCCCAGCATTTT.

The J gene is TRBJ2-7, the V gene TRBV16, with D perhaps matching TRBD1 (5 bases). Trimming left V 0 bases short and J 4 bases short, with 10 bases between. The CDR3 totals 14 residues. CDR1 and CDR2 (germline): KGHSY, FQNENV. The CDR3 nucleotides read TGTGCCAGCAGCCAATCAGGCAGGGAATACGAGCAGTACTTC. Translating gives CASSQSGREYEQYF.